The source of this T cell receptor beta chain is a study of cytomegalovirus exposure and HLA in healthy donors. A multiplex PCR was run with 60 Vbeta primers and 13 Jbeta primers. Repertoires were generated with immunoSEQ multiplex PCR, while TCRdb's copy carries only in-frame clones and drops some. The table shows about 200,000 clones, with almost 85% occurring only once. This CDR3 has 16 residues. The germline V gene encodes CDR1 MGHRA and CDR2 YSYEKL. Trimming took 3 bases from V and 7 from J, leaving 19 bases between them. The specimen was PBMCs. This rearrangement joins TRBV4-1 to TRBJ2-1; D possibly corresponds to TRBD2 (7 bases). The TCR originated in a woman aged 45 to 65 in good health and CMV-seronegative. CDR3 loop: CASSQPGGRFPNEQFF. The CDR3 DNA reads as TGCGCCAGCAGCCAGCCCGGGGGGCGCTTCCCAAATGAGCAGTTCTTC.